A selection of T cell receptor beta chains follows, all from one sample in a study of blood T cell repertoires in COVID-19. Data came from immunoSEQ multiplex PCR; TCRdb stores just in-frame clones and leaves some out. This repertoire shows some 230,000 clones, approximately 85% found once; its top ten account for 2.9%. Source material: peripheral blood. The receptors come from a man over 45 who had recovered from COVID-19. CDR3s include the opening cysteine and the closing phenylalanine or tryptophan. Each record gives: J gene, V gene, D gene, clone size, CDR3 protein. D genes are given only for firm matches. Size is omitted from some rows. Given values are once, few, many or a class for expanded clones.

>TRBJ1-3|TRBV29-1|NA|NA
CSVEDSRRPRNTIYF
>TRBJ2-3|TRBV25-1|NA|NA
CASSEQNPDTQYF
>TRBJ2-2|TRBV23-1|NA|NA
CASSQTGAGNTGELFF
>TRBJ2-7|TRBV27|NA|once
CASSLFTSYQSYEQYF
>TRBJ2-7|TRBV29-1|TRBD1|NA
CSVDGDRGDEQYF
>TRBJ2-1|TRBV27|NA|NA
CASSLKPGYNEQFF
>TRBJ2-5|TRBV6-5|NA|NA
CASSSRQGGKTQYF
>TRBJ2-3|TRBV7-2|TRBD2|NA
CASSMTSGSTDTQYF
>TRBJ2-2|TRBV11-3|TRBD1|NA
CASSGDRNTGELFF
>TRBJ2-5|TRBV28|NA|NA
CASLNRKKGQETQYF
>TRBJ1-1|TRBV5-5|NA|NA
CASSFRQGGVNTEAFF
>TRBJ1-3|TRBV18|NA|NA
CASEGDGSGNTIYF
>TRBJ2-7|TRBV7-8|TRBD2|NA
CASSPSTSGIPYEQYF
>TRBJ2-7|TRBV7-2|TRBD1|NA
CASSLAQNRGYEQYF
>TRBJ2-3|TRBV21-1|NA|NA
CASSKSDLAGFTDTQYF
>TRBJ2-1|TRBV3-1/TRBV3-2|TRBD2|NA
CASSQDPAGGPKNEQFF
>TRBJ1-5|TRBV6-5|NA|NA
CASSYLGTNSNQPQHF
>TRBJ2-3|TRBV11-3|NA|NA
CASSRGGGNTDTQYF
>TRBJ2-1|TRBV5-1|TRBD2|NA
CASSPALGLAGYEQFF
>TRBJ2-7|TRBV5-1|NA|NA
CASSSGWTGSSYEQYF
>TRBJ2-1|TRBV7-8|NA|NA
CASSLTGTPSSYNEQFF
>TRBJ1-1|TRBV27|NA|once
CASSHRDMVAFF
>TRBJ1-5|TRBV28|TRBD1|NA
CASSFGFWDRGFSNQPQHF
>TRBJ2-3|TRBV6-6|NA|NA
CASSYLRVSTDTQYF
>TRBJ2-7|TRBV27|TRBD2|NA
CASSPLEGGSSYEQYF
>TRBJ1-3|TRBV7-2|TRBD1|once
CASSANRGLGGNTIYF
>TRBJ2-7|TRBV5-1|NA|NA
CASSWTDGGTGEQYF
>TRBJ2-2|TRBV6-6|TRBD2|NA
CASSRVRTSGRRITGELFF
>TRBJ1-5|TRBV23-1|NA|NA
CASSQSRGRANQPQHF
>TRBJ2-3|TRBV28|TRBD2|NA
CATLAGGSTDTQYF
>TRBJ1-3|TRBV6-5|NA|NA
CASSPGLRGNTIYF
>TRBJ1-2|TRBV28|TRBD1|NA
CASSPHKQGALGYTF
>TRBJ1-1|TRBV21-1|NA|NA
CARQQNPFLRPSNTEAFF
>TRBJ2-2|TRBV27|NA|few
CASSATRANTGELFF
>TRBJ2-5|TRBV28|TRBD1|NA
CASSRITTGGETQYF
>TRBJ1-6|TRBV9|NA|NA
CASTLGSNSPLHF
>TRBJ1-5|TRBV19|NA|NA
CASSEIQGYSNQPQHF
>TRBJ2-2|TRBV6-5|TRBD2|NA
CASLLAGGFTGELFF
>TRBJ1-6|TRBV28|NA|NA
CASSLTGGPSPLHF
>TRBJ1-5|TRBV6-5|TRBD1|NA
CASSKDRGSNQPQHF